The sequence of this TCR beta chain was determined in a study of CD8 T cells in ankylosing spondylitis. This clonotype was recorded a few times. TCRdb called the 5' RACE reads again in MiXCR, with one record for every CDR3 protein. The profile shows 100,000 to 150,000 distinct CDR3 sequences, over 6% of them singletons. The TCR sequence derives from a male donor with ankylosing spondylitis or in good health (not recorded which). Material: blood, either unsorted or a sorted T cell fraction (not recorded which).

The CDR3 DNA reads TGTGCCAGCAGCCAAGAAGGAGATAATGAGCAGTTCTTC. The encoded protein is CASSQEGDNEQFF. The V gene is TRBV3-1, the J gene TRBJ2-1; D call uncertain. Germline-derived CDR1 and CDR2 are LGHDT and YNNKEL (reference sequence). The germline V and J ends were trimmed by 0 bases and 7 bases, with 7 bases remaining between them. This CDR3 has 13 residues.